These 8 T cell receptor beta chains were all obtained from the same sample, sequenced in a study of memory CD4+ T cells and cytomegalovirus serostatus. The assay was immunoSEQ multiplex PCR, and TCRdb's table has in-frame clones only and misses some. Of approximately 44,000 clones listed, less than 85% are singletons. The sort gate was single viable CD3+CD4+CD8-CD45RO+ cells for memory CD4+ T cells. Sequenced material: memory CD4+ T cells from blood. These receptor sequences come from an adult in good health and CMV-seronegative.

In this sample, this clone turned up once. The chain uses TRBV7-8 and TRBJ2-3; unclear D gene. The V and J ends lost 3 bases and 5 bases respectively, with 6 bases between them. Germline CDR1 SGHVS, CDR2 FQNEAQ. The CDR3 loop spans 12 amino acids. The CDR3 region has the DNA TGTGCCAGCAGCTTTGTGGGAGATACGCAGTATTTT. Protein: CASSFVGDTQYF.

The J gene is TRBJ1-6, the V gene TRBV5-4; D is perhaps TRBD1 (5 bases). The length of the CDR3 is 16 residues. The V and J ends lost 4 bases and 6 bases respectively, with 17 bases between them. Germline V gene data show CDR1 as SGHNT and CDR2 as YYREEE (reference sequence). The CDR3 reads CASSGTQGTINSPLHF. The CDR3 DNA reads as TGTGCCAGCAGCGGGACCCAGGGTACAATTAATTCACCCCTCCACTTT.

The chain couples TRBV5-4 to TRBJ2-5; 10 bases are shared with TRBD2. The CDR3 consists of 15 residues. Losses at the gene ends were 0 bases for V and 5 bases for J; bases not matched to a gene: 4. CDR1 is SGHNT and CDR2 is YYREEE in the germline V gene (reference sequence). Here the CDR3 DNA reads TGTGCCAGCAGCTTGGGAGCGGGGGGGCTGGAGACCCAGTACTTC. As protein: CASSLGAGGLETQYF. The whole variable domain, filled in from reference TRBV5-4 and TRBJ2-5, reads ETGVTQSPTHLIKTRGQQVTLRCSSQSGHNTVSWYQQALGQGPQFIFQYYREEENGRGNFPPRFSGLQFPNYSSELNVNALELDDSALYLCASSLGAGGLETQYFGPGTRLLVL.

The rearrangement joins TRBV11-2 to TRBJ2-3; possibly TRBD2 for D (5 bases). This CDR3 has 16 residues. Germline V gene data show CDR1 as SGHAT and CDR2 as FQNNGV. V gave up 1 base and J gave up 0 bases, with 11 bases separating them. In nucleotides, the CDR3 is TGTGCCAGCAGCTTAGCTGCCGGGATGAGCACAGATACGCAGTATTTT. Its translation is CASSLAAGMSTDTQYF. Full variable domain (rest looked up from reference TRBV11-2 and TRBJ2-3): EAGVAQSPRYKIIEKRQSVAFWCNPISGHATLYWYQQILGQGPKLLIQFQNNGVVDDSQLPKDRFSAERLKGVDSTLKIQPAKLEDSAVYLCASSLAAGMSTDTQYFGPGTRLTVL.

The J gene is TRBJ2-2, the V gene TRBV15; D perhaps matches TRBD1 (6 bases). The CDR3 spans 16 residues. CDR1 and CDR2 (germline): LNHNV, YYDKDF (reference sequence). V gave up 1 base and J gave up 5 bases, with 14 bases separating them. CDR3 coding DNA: TGTGCCACCAGCAGAGGAAGGACAGCTAAGACCGGGGAGCTGTTTTTT. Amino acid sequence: CATSRGRTAKTGELFF.

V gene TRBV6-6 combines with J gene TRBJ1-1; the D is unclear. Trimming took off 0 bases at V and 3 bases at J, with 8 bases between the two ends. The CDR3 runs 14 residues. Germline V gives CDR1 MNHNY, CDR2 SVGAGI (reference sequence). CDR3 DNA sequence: TGTGCCAGCAGTTACTCTCGGGAGGACACTGAAGCTTTCTTT. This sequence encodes CASSYSREDTEAFF.

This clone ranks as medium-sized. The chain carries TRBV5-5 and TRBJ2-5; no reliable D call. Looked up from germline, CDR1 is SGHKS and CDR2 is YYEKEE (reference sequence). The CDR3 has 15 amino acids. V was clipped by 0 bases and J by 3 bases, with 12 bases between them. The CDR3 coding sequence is TGTGCCAGCAGCTTGGATACGTTTAGTAAAGAGACCCAGTACTTC. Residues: CASSLDTFSKETQYF.

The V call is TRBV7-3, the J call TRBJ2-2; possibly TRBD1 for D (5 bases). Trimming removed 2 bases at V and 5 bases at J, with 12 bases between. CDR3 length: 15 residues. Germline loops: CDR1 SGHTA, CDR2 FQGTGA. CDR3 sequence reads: CASSLEPGLTGELFF. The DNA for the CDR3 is TGTGCCAGCAGCTTAGAACCAGGGCTGACCGGGGAGCTGTTTTTT.